The rows below give T cell receptor beta chains drawn from one sample of a study of glioma-infiltrating T cells after dendritic cell vaccination. Repertoires were generated with immunoSEQ multiplex PCR, while TCRdb's copy carries only in-frame clones and drops some. The table shows about 25,000 clones, with 85% to 90% occurring only once. The sample was blood, taken after dendritic cell vaccination. The origin of the receptors is a human donor with glioblastoma. Both conserved end residues are part of each CDR3. The order of the fields is J gene, D gene, V gene, clone size, CDR3 protein, CDR3 DNA. A D gene is named only where the DNA matches it firmly. Not all rows give a size; the values are once, few, many and, for expanded clones, a class.

TRBJ1-5 TRBD1 TRBV6-1 - CASKTGQGQPQHF TGTGCCAGCAAAACGGGACAGGGGCAGCCCCAGCATTTT
TRBJ2-6 - TRBV11-2 once CASSLVLGANVLTF TGTGCCAGCAGCTTAGTCCTCGGGGCCAACGTCCTGACTTTC
TRBJ1-1 - TRBV30 - CAWSSRIYRNTEAFF TGCGCCTGGAGTTCCAGGATTTACAGAAATACTGAAGCTTTCTTT
TRBJ2-7 - TRBV10-3 - CAISRNINYEQYF TGTGCCATCAGTCGTAATATAAACTACGAGCAGTACTTC
TRBJ2-3 - TRBV7-2 - CASSPRFDTQYF TGTGCCAGCAGCCCCCGGTTCGATACGCAGTATTTT
TRBJ1-6 TRBD1 TRBV18 - CASSRDRAGNSPLHF TGTGCCAGCTCACGCGACAGGGCGGGAAATTCACCCCTCCACTTT
TRBJ2-3 TRBD2 TRBV7-9 - CASSSGLAGLAPRIF TGTGCCAGCAGCTCGGGACTAGCGGGACTAGCTCCCCGGATTTTT
TRBJ1-6 TRBD1 TRBV18 - CASSRDRAGNSPLHF TGTGCCAGCTCACGCGACAGGGCGGGAAATTCCCCCCTCCACTTT
TRBJ1-5 - TRBV7-2 - CASRSLNQPQHF TGTGCCAGCAGGAGCTTAAATCAGCCCCAGCATTTT
TRBJ1-5 - TRBV30 - CAWAPKGAAMHQPQHF TGTGCCTGGGCACCAAAAGGAGCTGCAATGCATCAGCCCCAGCATTTT
TRBJ2-7 TRBD1 TRBV4-2 - CASSQEPDRAYEQYF TGTGCCAGCAGCCAAGAGCCGGACAGGGCCTACGAGCAGTACTTC
TRBJ2-5 - TRBV5-1 once CASSFPTERVYF TGCGCCAGCAGCTTCCCGACTGAACGGGTCTACTTC
TRBJ1-2 - TRBV5-1 - CASRPDSNYGYTF TGCGCCAGCAGACCCGACAGCAACTATGGCTACACCTTC
TRBJ1-5 - TRBV12-5 few CASGLGGQPDQPQHF TGTGCTAGTGGTTTAGGCGGGCAGCCTGATCAGCCCCAGCATTTT
TRBJ1-1 - TRBV2 - CASETAGFLGAFF TGTGCCAGCGAAACGGCCGGGTTTCTTGGAGCTTTCTTT
TRBJ1-2 - TRBV7-9 - CASSLRLWGTEGYTF TGTGCCAGCAGCTTAAGGTTGTGGGGCACGGAGGGCTACACCTTC
TRBJ2-1 TRBD2 TRBV10-3 - CAISESGLAGDVGEQFF TGTGCCATCAGTGAGTCGGGACTAGCGGGGGATGTAGGTGAGCAGTTCTTC
TRBJ1-2 - TRBV20-1 - CSAWGGDGYTF TGCAGTGCGTGGGGCGGGGATGGCTACACCTTC
TRBJ2-7 - TRBV11-2 - CASSQFDRSSYEQYF TGTGCCAGCAGCCAGTTCGACAGGAGCTCCTACGAGCAGTACTTC
TRBJ2-1 - TRBV5-6 - CASSRVDFSSYNEQFF TGTGCCAGCAGCAGAGTGGACTTTAGCTCCTACAATGAGCAGTTCTTC
TRBJ2-2 TRBD1 TRBV6-5 once CASSYSQGASGELFF TGTGCCAGCAGTTACTCTCAGGGGGCGTCCGGGGAGCTGTTTTTT
TRBJ1-1 - TRBV15 once CATSRDRVRTEAFF TGTGCCACCAGCAGAGACCGTGTCCGCACTGAAGCTTTCTTT
TRBJ2-5 - TRBV5-1 - CASSLARVQETQYF TGCGCCAGCAGCTTGGCCCGCGTACAAGAGACCCAGTACTTC
TRBJ2-5 TRBD1 TRBV6-1 - CASSGRGQGRETQYF TGTGCCAGCAGTGGGAGGGGACAGGGAAGAGAGACCCAGTACTTC
TRBJ1-2 - TRBV5-1 - CASTPWAGSGGYTF TGCGCCAGCACCCCTTGGGCTGGATCAGGTGGCTACACCTTC
TRBJ1-4 TRBD1 TRBV6-6 - CASSYSLGQTEKLFF TGTGCCAGCAGTTACAGTTTGGGACAGACAGAAAAACTGTTTTTT
TRBJ2-5 TRBD2 TRBV7-2 - CASSRGLGQETQYF TGTGCCAGCAGCCGCGGACTAGGCCAAGAGACCCAGTACTTC
TRBJ2-1 - TRBV6-1 - CASRVGSIDEQFF TGTGCCAGCAGGGTGGGCTCCATCGATGAGCAGTTCTTC
TRBJ2-5 TRBD1 TRBV2 - CASSPDRGRQETQYF TGTGCCAGCAGCCCAGACAGGGGGCGGCAAGAGACCCAGTACTTC
TRBJ2-5 TRBD2 TRBV11-2 - CASSLQRGGTQETQYF TGTGCCAGCAGCTTGCAGCGGGGAGGGACCCAAGAGACCCAGTACTTC
TRBJ2-5 - TRBV19 once CASSIDIAETQYF TGTGCCAGTAGTATAGATATAGCAGAGACCCAGTACTTC
TRBJ2-7 - TRBV11-2 - CASSAGQSYEQYF TGTGCCAGCAGCGCGGGACAGAGCTACGAGCAGTACTTC
TRBJ1-2 TRBD1 TRBV5-1 - CASRIRTGDGYTF TGCGCCAGCAGGATCAGGACAGGGGATGGCTACACCTTC
TRBJ2-5 - TRBV4-2 - CASSQDGSGGQRETQYF TGTGCCAGCAGCCAAGATGGGAGCGGGGGACAGAGAGAGACCCAGTACTTC
TRBJ2-3 TRBD2 TRBV6-6 - CASSPGRAGGTDTQYF TGTGCCAGCAGTCCCGGCCGGGCGGGAGGCACAGATACGCAGTATTTT
TRBJ2-2 TRBD1 TRBV15 - CATSDRGVSGELFF TGTGCCACCAGTGACAGGGGGGTGTCCGGGGAGCTGTTTTTT
TRBJ1-1 - TRBV10-2 - CASCPVLGGTEAFF TGCGCCAGCTGCCCTGTTTTAGGCGGCACTGAAGCTTTCTTT
TRBJ1-1 - TRBV13 once CASSGSAVMNTEAFF TGTGCCAGCAGCGGGTCAGCGGTTATGAACACTGAAGCTTTCTTT
TRBJ1-3 - TRBV5-1 - CASSPPDRTGNTIYF TGCGCCAGCAGCCCACCGGACAGAACTGGAAACACCATATATTTT
TRBJ2-2 TRBD1 TRBV5-1 - CASSLTGQSTGELFF TGCGCCAGCAGCTTAACGGGACAGTCCACCGGGGAGCTGTTTTTT
TRBJ1-5 TRBD1 TRBV7-8 - CASSQGQGWQPQHF TGTGCCAGCAGCCAAGGACAGGGCTGGCAGCCCCAGCATTTT
TRBJ1-1 TRBD1 TRBV6-6 - CASRDRANTEAFF TGTGCCAGCAGGGACAGGGCGAACACTGAAGCTTTCTTT
TRBJ2-7 TRBD1 TRBV7-2 few CASRFGTDSYEQYF TGTGCCAGCAGGTTTGGGACAGATTCCTACGAGCAGTACTTC
TRBJ2-5 - TRBV5-4 - CASSLAGETQYF TGTGCCAGCAGCTTGGCGGGAGAGACCCAGTACTTC
TRBJ2-3 - TRBV2 - CASSEGGGRGPDTQYF TGTGCCAGCAGTGAAGGGGGGGGCCGGGGCCCAGATACGCAGTATTTT
TRBJ2-7 - TRBV5-8 - CASSWGPNEQYF TGTGCCAGCAGCTGGGGCCCCAACGAGCAGTACTTC
TRBJ1-1 - TRBV18 - CASSPPSGTEAFF TGTGCCAGCTCACCACCTAGCGGCACTGAAGCTTTCTTT